This entry lists 7 T cell receptor beta chains sequenced from one sample in a study of T cells in Graves' hyperthyroidism and ophthalmopathy. Amplified TCR beta CDR3 regions came from RNA transcripts. The TCR CDR3 was amplified in a first-round RT-PCR using the HTBI primer set. Using its own MiXCR run on the multiplex PCR reads, TCRdb lists one record per CDR3 protein. Seen here are approximately 620,000 distinct CDR3 sequences, approximately 15% observed once, and the top ten hold roughly 3.4%. Specimen: blood. All receptors derive from a woman aged 35 to 49 with Graves' ophthalmopathy.

The chain is built from TRBV11-2 and TRBJ2-3, with TRBD2 matching 12 bases. Germline V gives CDR1 SGHAT, CDR2 FQNNGV. There are 18 residues in the CDR3. The V segment lost 2 bases and the J segment 3 bases; nucleotides outside the gene matches: 9. The CDR3 DNA follows: TGTGCCAGCAGCTTATTAGGTCCTAGCGGGAGGGCTACAGATACGCAGTATTTT. Its protein product is CASSLLGPSGRATDTQYF.

A few counts support this clonotype. The chain is built from TRBV18 and TRBJ2-1, with 11 bases matching TRBD2. J gave up 4 bases and V 0 bases, and 2 bases lay outside the gene matches. Per germline, CDR1 KGHSH and CDR2 LQKENI. The CDR3 is made up of 16 amino acids. The CDR3: CASSPPGLAVYNEQFF. In DNA, the CDR3 is TGTGCCAGCTCACCACCGGGACTAGCGGTATACAATGAGCAGTTCTTC. Full variable domain (remainder filled in from reference TRBV18 and TRBJ2-1): NAGVMQNPRHLVRRRGQEARLRCSPMKGHSHVYWYRQLPEEGLKFMVYLQKENIIDESGMPKERFSAEFPKEGPSILRIQQVVRGDSAAYFCASSPPGLAVYNEQFFGPGTRLTVL.

This clonotype was observed at least ten times. The gene calls are TRBV5-1 and TRBJ2-1; 16 bases fit TRBD2. This CDR3 region has 19 residues. Per germline, CDR1 SGHRS and CDR2 YFSETQ. The V and J ends lost 4 bases and 1 base, in that order; junction bases with no gene match: 8. CDR3 nucleotide sequence: TGCGCCAGCAGCCCTAGGGGGACTAGCGGGGGGGCATCCTACAATGAGCAGTTCTTC. Amino acids: CASSPRGTSGGASYNEQFF.

This chain joins TRBV6-5 and TRBJ2-3; 11 bases match TRBD2. J was trimmed by 2 bases and V by 0 bases; bases with no gene match: 4. Germline V gene data show CDR1 as MNHEY and CDR2 as SVGAGI. The CDR3 sequence is 17 residues long. The CDR3 reads CASSYSGGLAATDTQYF. The CDR3 nucleotides are TGTGCCAGCAGTTACTCGGGGGGACTAGCGGCCACAGATACGCAGTATTTT.

The chain couples TRBV6-1 to TRBJ2-7, with D possibly being TRBD1 or TRBD2 (5 bases each). Trimming took 0 bases from V and 3 from J, leaving 12 bases between them. Germline V gene data show CDR1 as MNHNS and CDR2 as SASEGT. The CDR3 loop spans 15 amino acids. In nucleotides, the CDR3 is TGTGCCAGCAGTGAAGCCTGGGGACCCATCTACGAGCAGTACTTC. Its protein product is CASSEAWGPIYEQYF.

The chain has TRBV6-5 and TRBJ1-1; the match to TRBD1 covers 7 bases. Trimming took 2 bases from V and 4 from J; bases not matched to a gene: 7. This CDR3 contains 15 residues. CDR1 MNHEY and CDR2 SVGAGI come from the germline V gene. CDR3 amino acids: CASSYKGAWGTEAFF. CDR3 sequence (DNA): TGTGCCAGCAGTTACAAGGGGGCTTGGGGCACTGAAGCTTTCTTT.

This clonotype was counted between two and nine times. The chain is built from TRBV30 and TRBJ2-2, with D perhaps assigned TRBD1 or TRBD2 (5 bases each). V was clipped by 3 bases and J by 5 bases, with 10 bases between them. The germline CDR1 and CDR2 sequences are GTSNPN and SVGIG (reference sequence). The CDR3 totals 13 residues. Written as DNA, the CDR3 is TGTGCCTGGAGGGGGCCGGGGACCGGGGAGCTGTTTTTT. Its translation is CAWRGPGTGELFF.